One sample yielded the 15 T cell receptor beta chains listed below, sequenced in a study of graft-versus-host responses after intestinal transplantation. Sequencing was performed with immunoSEQ multiplex PCR; in TCRdb, only in-frame clones are kept and a portion is missing. Here the sample spans 85,000 to 100,000 clones, under 95% being singletons. For these receptors, no antigen is known. This specimen consisted of unstimulated CD8+ T cells sorted from spleen or lymph node cells, obtained before intestinal transplant. The receptors come from a human donor who received an intestinal transplant.

For this clone: The same CDR3 arises from other DNA sequences in this sample as well. The rearrangement links TRBV29-1 to TRBJ2-7; 11 bases are a match to TRBD1. The CDR3 is 15 amino acids. J lost 7 bases, V lost 0 bases, and 8 bases had no gene match. CDR1 and CDR2 from the germline V gene are SQVTM and ANQGSEA. The CDR3 reads CSVEDGRTGGDEQYF. The CDR3 DNA sequence: TGCAGCGTTGAAGATGGGAGGACAGGGGGCGATGAGCAGTACTTC.

CDR3 loop: CASSPSGSGFPNEQFF. The DNA for the CDR3 is TGTGCCAGCAGCCCCTCGGGTAGCGGTTTTCCCAATGAGCAGTTCTTC. This chain connects TRBV7-9 to TRBJ2-1; possibly TRBD2 for D (6 bases). Germline V CDR1 and CDR2: SEHNR, FQNEAQ (reference sequence). V was pared by 5 bases and J by 6 bases, with 20 bases between. The CDR3 has 16 amino acids.

V gene TRBV29-1 combines with J gene TRBJ2-7; D not resolved. This CDR3 is 14 amino acids long. Germline values: CDR1 SQVTM, CDR2 ANQGSEA. The V end was cut by 4 bases, the J end by 0 bases, with 13 bases between. The CDR3 nucleotides read TGCAGCGTTGCTTCCGAACTTAGCTCCTACGAGCAGTACTTC. Its protein product is CSVASELSSYEQYF.

The chain combines TRBV13 with TRBJ1-2, with unresolved D. Germline CDR1 reads PRHDT; CDR2 reads FYEKMQ (reference sequence). V lost 1 base, J lost 2 bases, and 11 bases lay in between. The CDR3 totals 15 residues. As DNA, the CDR3 is TGTGCCAGCAGCTTAGCGAGCGCTGAGAACTATGGCTACACCTTC. This translates into CASSLASAENYGYTF.

The table lists this clone with a count of one. The chain combines TRBV19 with TRBJ1-2; no definite D call. Trimming cost V 6 bases and J 4 bases, with 21 bases left between them. There are 16 residues in the CDR3. In germline, CDR1 is LNHDA, CDR2 SQIVND (reference sequence). The chain's CDR3 is CASSTRPEPDLYGYTF. The CDR3 DNA is TGTGCCAGTAGCACACGACCGGAGCCAGATCTCTATGGCTACACCTTC.

This sequence joins TRBV4-1 and TRBJ2-1; TRBD2 agrees at 9 bases. The CDR3 consists of 16 residues. The germline V gene encodes CDR1 MGHRA and CDR2 YSYEKL. The ends lost 5 bases at V and 4 bases at J; junction bases unmatched: 9. The CDR3 region has the DNA TGCGCCAGCAGCTTGAATAGCGGGGGACCGTACAATGAGCAGTTCTTC. Residues: CASSLNSGGPYNEQFF.

CDR3 protein: CASSIWGGRGTYSGNTIYF. The CDR3 DNA follows: TGTGCCAGTAGTATTTGGGGTGGCCGGGGGACCTACTCTGGAAACACCATATATTTT. V gene TRBV19 combines with J gene TRBJ1-3, with a weak D call TRBD1 (5 bases). CDR1 and CDR2 (germline): LNHDA, SQIVND (reference sequence). The V gene lost 3 bases and the J gene lost 0 bases, with 21 bases spanning the gap. CDR3 length equals 19 residues.

This clone has just one count. The rearrangement uses TRBV10-1 and TRBJ2-1; D not certain. The germline gives CDR1 WNHNN, CDR2 SYGVQD (reference sequence). This CDR3 spans 12 amino acids. Trimming took 4 bases from V and 7 from J, leaving 8 bases between them. This CDR3 is CASSGLENEQFF. DNA for the CDR3: TGCGCCAGCAGTGGGCTAGAAAATGAGCAGTTCTTC.

The CDR3 coding sequence is TGTGCCAGCAGGGCGACAGGGGCCCCCTACGAGCAGTACTTC. This encodes CASRATGAPYEQYF. V is TRBV27 and J is TRBJ2-7; the match to TRBD1 covers 8 bases. After removal of 6 bases from V and 2 bases from J, the junction contained 6 bases not matched to a gene. Germline-derived CDR1 and CDR2 are MNHEY and SMNVEV (reference sequence). The CDR3 contains 14 residues.

The table lists this clone with a count of one. The gene calls are TRBV2 and TRBJ2-3; 14 bases are shared with TRBD2. Germline V gives CDR1 SNHLY, CDR2 FYNNEI. V was clipped by 3 bases and J by 0 bases; unmatched bases: 8. CDR3 size: 19 residues. This chain's CDR3 is CASSEGLAGAHTSTDTQYF. The CDR3 DNA sequence: TGTGCCAGCAGTGAGGGACTAGCGGGGGCCCACACCAGCACAGATACGCAGTATTTT. The full variable domain, its missing parts supplied by reference TRBV2 and TRBJ2-3, is EPEVTQTPSHQVTQMGQEVILRCVPISNHLYFYWYRQILGQKVEFLVSFYNNEISEKSEIFDDQFSVERPDGSNFTLKIRSTKLEDSAMYFCASSEGLAGAHTSTDTQYFGPGTRLTVL.

This chain joins TRBV9 and TRBJ1-5; D might be TRBD1 (6 bases). Germline V gene lookup returns CDR1 SGDLS and CDR2 YYNGEE. The CDR3 extends over 14 amino acids. V lost 3 bases, J lost 7 bases, and 14 bases lay in between. This CDR3 reads CASSASSGAQPQHF. The CDR3 DNA is TGTGCCAGCAGCGCCTCGTCAGGGGCCCAGCCCCAGCATTTT.

The gene calls are TRBV4-1 and TRBJ2-1; possible D gene TRBD2, 5 bases. Germline V CDR1 and CDR2: MGHRA, YSYEKL. The CDR3 is made up of 16 amino acids. Trimming removed 1 base from V and 0 bases from J, with 10 bases in between. The CDR3 DNA sequence: TGCGCCAGCAGCCAAGTTGAGGGTAGCTCCTACAATGAGCAGTTCTTC. It yields the protein CASSQVEGSSYNEQFF.

The rearrangement joins TRBV9 to TRBJ2-7, with 9 bases fitting TRBD2. CDR1 and CDR2 from the germline V gene are SGDLS and YYNGEE. The CDR3 has 14 amino acids. The junction had 9 bases not matched to a gene; V was cut back by 4 bases and J by 7 bases. CDR3 amino acids: CASSPSAGGNEQYF. For the CDR3, the DNA is TGTGCCAGCAGCCCCTCCGCGGGGGGGAATGAGCAGTACTTC.

The V and J genes are TRBV27 and TRBJ1-5; 9 positions agree with TRBD1. The germline V gene has CDR1 MNHEY and CDR2 SMNVEV (reference sequence). The CDR3 has 18 amino acids. The junction had 9 bases not matched to a gene; V was cut back by 1 base and J by 2 bases. CDR3: CASSLYPTGGKGNQPQHF. In DNA, the CDR3 is TGTGCCAGCAGTTTATATCCGACAGGGGGAAAAGGCAATCAGCCCCAGCATTTT.

CDR3 in amino acids: CASSERWATGNTIYF. The CDR3 DNA reads as TGTGCCAGCAGTGAGAGATGGGCAACGGGAAACACCATATATTTT. This sequence joins TRBV2 and TRBJ1-3; no definite D call. Germline loops: CDR1 SNHLY, CDR2 FYNNEI. The V end was cut by 3 bases, the J end by 4 bases, with 13 bases between. The CDR3 totals 15 residues.